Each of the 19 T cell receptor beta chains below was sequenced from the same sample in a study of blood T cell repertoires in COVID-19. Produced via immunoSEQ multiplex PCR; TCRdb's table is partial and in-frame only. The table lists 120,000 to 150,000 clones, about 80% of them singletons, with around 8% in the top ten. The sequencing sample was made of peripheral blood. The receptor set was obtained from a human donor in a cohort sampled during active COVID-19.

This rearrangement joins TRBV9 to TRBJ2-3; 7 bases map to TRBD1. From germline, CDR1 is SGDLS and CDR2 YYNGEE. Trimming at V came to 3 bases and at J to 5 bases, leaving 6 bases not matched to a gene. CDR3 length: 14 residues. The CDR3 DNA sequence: TGTGCCAGCAGCGGGACAGGAGGCGGAGATACGCAGTATTTT. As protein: CASSGTGGGDTQYF.

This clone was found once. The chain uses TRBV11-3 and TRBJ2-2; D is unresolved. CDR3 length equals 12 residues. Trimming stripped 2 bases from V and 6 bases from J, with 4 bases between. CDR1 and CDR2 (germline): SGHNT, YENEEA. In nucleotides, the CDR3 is TGTGCCAGCAGCTTACAGTCCGGGGAGCTGTTTTTT. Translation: CASSLQSGELFF.

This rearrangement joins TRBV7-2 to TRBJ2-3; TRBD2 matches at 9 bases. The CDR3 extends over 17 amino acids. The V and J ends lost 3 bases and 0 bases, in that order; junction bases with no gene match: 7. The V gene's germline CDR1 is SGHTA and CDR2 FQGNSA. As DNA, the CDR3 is TGTGCCAGCAGCTTCGGCCTAGCGGGACCTAGCACAGATACGCAGTATTTT. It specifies CASSFGLAGPSTDTQYF.

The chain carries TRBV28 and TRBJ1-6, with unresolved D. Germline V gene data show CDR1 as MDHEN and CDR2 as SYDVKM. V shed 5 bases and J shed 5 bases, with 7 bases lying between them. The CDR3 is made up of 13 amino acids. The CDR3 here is CASSRLNNSPLHF. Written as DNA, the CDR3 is TGTGCCAGCAGTCGACTAAATAATTCACCCCTCCACTTT. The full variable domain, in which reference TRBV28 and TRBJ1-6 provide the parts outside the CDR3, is DVKVTQSSRYLVKRTGEKVFLECVQDMDHENMFWYRQDPGLGLRLIYFSYDVKMKEKGDIPEGYSVSREKKERFSLILESASTNQTSMYLCASSRLNNSPLHFGNGTRLTVT.

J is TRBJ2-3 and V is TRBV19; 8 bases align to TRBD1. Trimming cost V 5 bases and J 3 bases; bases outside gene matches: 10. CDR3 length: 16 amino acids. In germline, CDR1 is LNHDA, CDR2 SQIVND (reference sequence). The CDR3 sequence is CASSPRTGRITDTQYF. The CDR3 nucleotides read TGTGCCAGTAGTCCGAGGACAGGGCGAATAACAGATACGCAGTATTTT.

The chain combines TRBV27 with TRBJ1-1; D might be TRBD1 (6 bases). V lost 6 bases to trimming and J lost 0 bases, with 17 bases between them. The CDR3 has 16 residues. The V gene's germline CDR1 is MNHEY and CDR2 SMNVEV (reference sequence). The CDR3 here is CASSRDTAPMNTEAFF. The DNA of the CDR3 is TGTGCCAGCAGCCGGGACACGGCCCCCATGAACACTGAAGCTTTCTTT.

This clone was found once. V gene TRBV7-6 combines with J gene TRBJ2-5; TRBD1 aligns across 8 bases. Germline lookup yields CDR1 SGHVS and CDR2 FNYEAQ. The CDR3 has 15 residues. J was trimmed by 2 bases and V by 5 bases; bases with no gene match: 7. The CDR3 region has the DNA TGTGCCAGCAGCGGGACAGGTGATCCTCAAGAGACCCAGTACTTC. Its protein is CASSGTGDPQETQYF.

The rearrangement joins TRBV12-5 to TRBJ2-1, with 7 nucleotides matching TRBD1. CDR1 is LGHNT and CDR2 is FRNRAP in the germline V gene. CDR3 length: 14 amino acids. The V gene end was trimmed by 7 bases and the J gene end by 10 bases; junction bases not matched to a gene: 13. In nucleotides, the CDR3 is TGTGCTAGTGTCCATTTGGGGACAGTTAAGGAGCAGTTCTTC. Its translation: CASVHLGTVKEQFF.

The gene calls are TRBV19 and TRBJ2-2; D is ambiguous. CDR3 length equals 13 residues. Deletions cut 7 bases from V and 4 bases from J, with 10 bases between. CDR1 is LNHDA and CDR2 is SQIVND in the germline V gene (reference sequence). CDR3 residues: CASKPYVTGELFF. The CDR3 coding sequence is TGTGCCAGTAAACCCTATGTCACCGGGGAGCTGTTTTTT.

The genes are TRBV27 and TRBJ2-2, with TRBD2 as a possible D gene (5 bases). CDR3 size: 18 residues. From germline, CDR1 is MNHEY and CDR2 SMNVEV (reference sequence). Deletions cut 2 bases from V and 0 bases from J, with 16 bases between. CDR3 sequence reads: CASSLGRVLVPNTGELFF. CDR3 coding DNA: TGTGCCAGCAGTTTAGGGCGGGTACTAGTTCCGAACACCGGGGAGCTGTTTTTT.

The CDR3 DNA follows: TGTGCCAGCAGTTTTCGCGAGACAGGGTTGGACACTGAAGCTTTCTTT. This encodes CASSFRETGLDTEAFF. This sequence joins TRBV27 and TRBJ1-1; TRBD1 matches at 7 bases. Trimming cost V 3 bases and J 3 bases; bases outside gene matches: 10. The CDR3 covers 16 residues. In germline, CDR1 is MNHEY, CDR2 SMNVEV (reference sequence).

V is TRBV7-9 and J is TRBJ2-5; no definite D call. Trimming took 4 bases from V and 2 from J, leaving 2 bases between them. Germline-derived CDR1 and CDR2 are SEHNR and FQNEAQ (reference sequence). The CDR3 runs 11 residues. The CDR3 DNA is TGTGCCAGCAGCTCGCAAGAGACCCAGTACTTC. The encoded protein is CASSSQETQYF. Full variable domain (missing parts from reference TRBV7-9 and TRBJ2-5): DTGVSQNPRHKITKRGQNVTFRCDPISEHNRLYWYRQTLGQGPEFLTYFQNEAQLEKSRLLSDRFSAERPKGSFSTLEIQRTEQGDSAMYLCASSSQETQYFGPGTRLLVL.

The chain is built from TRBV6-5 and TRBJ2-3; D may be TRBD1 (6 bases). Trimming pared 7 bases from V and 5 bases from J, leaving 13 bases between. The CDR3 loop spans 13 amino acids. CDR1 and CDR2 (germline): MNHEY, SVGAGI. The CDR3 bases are TGTGCCAGCAACCGGGACAAACAAGATACGCAGTATTTT. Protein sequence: CASNRDKQDTQYF.

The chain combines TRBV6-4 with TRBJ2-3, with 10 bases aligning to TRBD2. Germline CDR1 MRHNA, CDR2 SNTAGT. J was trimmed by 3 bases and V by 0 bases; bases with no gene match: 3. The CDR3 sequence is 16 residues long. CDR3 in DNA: TGTGCCAGCAGTGACTCGGCAGCGGGAGGGACAGATACGCAGTATTTT. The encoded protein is CASSDSAAGGTDTQYF.

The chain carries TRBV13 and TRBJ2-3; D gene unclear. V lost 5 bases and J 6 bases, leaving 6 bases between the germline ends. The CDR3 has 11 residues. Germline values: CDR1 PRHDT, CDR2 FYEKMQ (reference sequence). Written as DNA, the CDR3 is TGTGCCAGCAGCAATCGGGATACGCAGTATTTT. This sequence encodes CASSNRDTQYF.

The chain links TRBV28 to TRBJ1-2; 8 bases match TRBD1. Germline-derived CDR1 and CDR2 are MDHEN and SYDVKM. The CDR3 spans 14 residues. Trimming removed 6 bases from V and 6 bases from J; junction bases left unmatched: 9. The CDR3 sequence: CASRKAGQGNGYTF. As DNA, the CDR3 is TGTGCCAGCAGGAAAGCTGGACAGGGAAATGGCTACACCTTC.

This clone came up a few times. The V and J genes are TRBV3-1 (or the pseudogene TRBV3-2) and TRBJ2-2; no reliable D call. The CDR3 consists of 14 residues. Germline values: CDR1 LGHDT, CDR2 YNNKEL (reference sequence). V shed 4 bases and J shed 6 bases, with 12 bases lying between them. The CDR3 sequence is CASSPHGAPGELFF. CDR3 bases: TGTGCCAGCAGCCCCCACGGAGCCCCCGGGGAGCTGTTTTTT.

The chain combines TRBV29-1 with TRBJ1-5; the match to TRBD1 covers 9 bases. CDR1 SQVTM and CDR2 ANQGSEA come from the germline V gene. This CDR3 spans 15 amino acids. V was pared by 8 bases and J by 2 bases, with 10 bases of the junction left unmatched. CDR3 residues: CSPTGGAGGNQPQHF. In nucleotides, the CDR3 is TGCAGCCCTACAGGGGGCGCGGGCGGCAATCAGCCCCAGCATTTT.

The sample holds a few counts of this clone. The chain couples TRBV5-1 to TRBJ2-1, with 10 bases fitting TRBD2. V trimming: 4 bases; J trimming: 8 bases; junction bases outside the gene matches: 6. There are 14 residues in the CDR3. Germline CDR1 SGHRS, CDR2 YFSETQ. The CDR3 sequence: CASSIPSGGDEQFF. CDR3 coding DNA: TGCGCCAGCAGCATCCCTAGCGGGGGCGATGAGCAGTTCTTC.